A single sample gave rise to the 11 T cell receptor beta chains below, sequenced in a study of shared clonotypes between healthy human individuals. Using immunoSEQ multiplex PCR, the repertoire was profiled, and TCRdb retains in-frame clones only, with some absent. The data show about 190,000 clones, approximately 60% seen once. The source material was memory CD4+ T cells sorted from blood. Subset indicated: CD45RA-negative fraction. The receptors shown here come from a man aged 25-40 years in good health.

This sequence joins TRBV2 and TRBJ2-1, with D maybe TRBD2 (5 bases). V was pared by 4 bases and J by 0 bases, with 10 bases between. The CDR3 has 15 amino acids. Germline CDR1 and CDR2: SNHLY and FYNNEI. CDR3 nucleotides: TGTGCCAGCAGTGGAGACTACCGCTCCTACAATGAGCAGTTCTTC. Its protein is CASSGDYRSYNEQFF.

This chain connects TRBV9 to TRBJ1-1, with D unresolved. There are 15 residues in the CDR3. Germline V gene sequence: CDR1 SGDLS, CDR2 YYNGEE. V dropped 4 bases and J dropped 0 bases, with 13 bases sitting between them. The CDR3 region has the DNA TGTGCCAGCAGCCGCGATTGGGCTGTGAACACTGAAGCTTTCTTT. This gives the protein CASSRDWAVNTEAFF.

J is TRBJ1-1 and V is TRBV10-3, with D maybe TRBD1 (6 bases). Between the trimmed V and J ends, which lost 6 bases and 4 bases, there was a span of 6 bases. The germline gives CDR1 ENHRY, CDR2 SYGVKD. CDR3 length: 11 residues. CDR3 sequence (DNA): TGTGCCATCAGGGGGGCCACTGAAGCTTTCTTT. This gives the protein CAIRGATEAFF.

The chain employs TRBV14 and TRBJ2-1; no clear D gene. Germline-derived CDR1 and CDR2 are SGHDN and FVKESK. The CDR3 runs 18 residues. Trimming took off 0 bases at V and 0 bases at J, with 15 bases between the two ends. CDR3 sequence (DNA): TGTGCCAGCAGCCAAGAGGTCTCTGTAACGAGCTCCTACAATGAGCAGTTCTTC. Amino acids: CASSQEVSVTSSYNEQFF.

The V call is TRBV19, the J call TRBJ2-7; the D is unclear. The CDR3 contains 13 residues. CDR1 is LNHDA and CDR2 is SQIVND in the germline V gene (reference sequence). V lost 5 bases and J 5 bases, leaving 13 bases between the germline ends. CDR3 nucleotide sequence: TGTGCCAGTAGTGCATCGATTTTGGACGAGCAGTACTTC. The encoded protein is CASSASILDEQYF.

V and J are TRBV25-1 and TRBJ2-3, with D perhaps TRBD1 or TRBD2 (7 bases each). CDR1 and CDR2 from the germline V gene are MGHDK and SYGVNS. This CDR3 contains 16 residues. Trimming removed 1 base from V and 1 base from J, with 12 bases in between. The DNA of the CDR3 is TGTGCCAGCAGTGAATGGGAGGGGGCCCGCACAGATACGCAGTATTTT. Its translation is CASSEWEGARTDTQYF.

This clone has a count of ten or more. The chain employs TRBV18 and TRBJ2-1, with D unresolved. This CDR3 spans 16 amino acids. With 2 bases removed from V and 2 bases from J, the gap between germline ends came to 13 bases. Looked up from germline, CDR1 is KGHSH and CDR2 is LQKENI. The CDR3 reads CASSPIDSPTYNEQFF. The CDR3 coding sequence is TGTGCCAGCTCACCAATCGACTCCCCTACCTACAATGAGCAGTTCTTC. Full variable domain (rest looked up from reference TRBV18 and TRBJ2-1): NAGVMQNPRHLVRRRGQEARLRCSPMKGHSHVYWYRQLPEEGLKFMVYLQKENIIDESGMPKERFSAEFPKEGPSILRIQQVVRGDSAAYFCASSPIDSPTYNEQFFGPGTRLTVL.

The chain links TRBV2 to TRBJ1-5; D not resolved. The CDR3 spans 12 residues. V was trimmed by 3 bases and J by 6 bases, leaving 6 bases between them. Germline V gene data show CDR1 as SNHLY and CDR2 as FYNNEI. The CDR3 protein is CASSEEPQPQHF. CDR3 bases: TGTGCCAGCAGTGAGGAGCCTCAGCCCCAGCATTTT.

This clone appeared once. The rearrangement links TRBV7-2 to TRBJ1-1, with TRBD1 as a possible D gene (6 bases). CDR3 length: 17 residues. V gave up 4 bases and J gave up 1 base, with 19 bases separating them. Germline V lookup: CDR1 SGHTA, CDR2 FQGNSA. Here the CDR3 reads CASSSPKQGRGNTEAFF. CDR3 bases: TGTGCCAGCAGCTCACCGAAACAGGGAAGAGGGAACACTGAAGCTTTCTTT.

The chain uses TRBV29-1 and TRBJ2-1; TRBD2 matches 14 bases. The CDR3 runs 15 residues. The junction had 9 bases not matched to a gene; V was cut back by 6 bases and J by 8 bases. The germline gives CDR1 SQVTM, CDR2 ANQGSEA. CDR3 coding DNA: TGCAGCGTCCGGACTAGCGGGAGGTTTTTTGATGAGCAGTTCTTC. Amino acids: CSVRTSGRFFDEQFF.

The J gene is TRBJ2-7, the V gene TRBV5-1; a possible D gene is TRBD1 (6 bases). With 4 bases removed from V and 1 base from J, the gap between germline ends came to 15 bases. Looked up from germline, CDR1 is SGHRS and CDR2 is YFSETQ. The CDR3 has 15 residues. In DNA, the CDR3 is TGCGCCAGCAGCACCGGACAGACTAAATCCTACGAGCAGTACTTC. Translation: CASSTGQTKSYEQYF.